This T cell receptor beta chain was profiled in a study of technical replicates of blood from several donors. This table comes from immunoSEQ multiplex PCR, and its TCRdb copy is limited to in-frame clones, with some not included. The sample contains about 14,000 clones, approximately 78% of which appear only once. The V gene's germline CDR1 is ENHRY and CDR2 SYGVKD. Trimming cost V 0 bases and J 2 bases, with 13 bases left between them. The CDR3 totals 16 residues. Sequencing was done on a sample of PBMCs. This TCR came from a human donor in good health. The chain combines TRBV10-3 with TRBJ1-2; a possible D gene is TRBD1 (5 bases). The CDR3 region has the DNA TGTGCCATCAGTGAGTCCGGCGGTCGACAGAACTATGGCTACACCTTC. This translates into CAISESGGRQNYGYTF.